Listed below are T cell receptor beta chains from one sample, sequenced in a study of blood T cell repertoires in COVID-19. Data came from immunoSEQ multiplex PCR; TCRdb stores just in-frame clones and leaves some out. Among fewer than 350,000 clones listed, around 85% were seen once. Input material: PBMCs or T cells enriched from blood (not recorded which). The receptor source for this set is a woman aged 45-60 years who had recovered from COVID-19. Each CDR3 is given with its conserved first and last residue. A D gene is named only where the DNA matches it firmly. Not all rows give a size; the values are once, few, many and, for expanded clones, a class.

D gene: TRBD2
clone size: .
V gene: TRBV3-1/TRBV3-2
J gene: TRBJ2-5
CDR3 DNA: TGTGCCAGCAGCCAAATAAAACCTAGCGGGGGGGCCAGGGCCGGTCTGTCCACCCAGTACTTC
CDR3 protein: CASSQIKPSGGARAGLSTQYF

D gene: .
clone size: few
V gene: TRBV30
J gene: TRBJ1-1
CDR3 DNA: TGTGCCTGGAGTGCAAACAGGGACACTGAAGCTTTCTTT
CDR3 protein: CAWSANRDTEAFF

D gene: TRBD1
clone size: .
V gene: TRBV6-5
J gene: TRBJ1-4
CDR3 DNA: TGTGCCAGCAGCTACACAGGGGTAGACGAAAAACTGTTTTTT
CDR3 protein: CASSYTGVDEKLFF

D gene: TRBD2
clone size: many
V gene: TRBV6-4
J gene: TRBJ2-1
CDR3 DNA: TGTGCCAGCAGTGGACTAGCGGGGGGCAATGAGCAGTTCTTC
CDR3 protein: CASSGLAGGNEQFF

D gene: .
clone size: few
V gene: TRBV11-2
J gene: TRBJ1-6
CDR3 DNA: TGTGCCAGCAGCTTAGACAGGGCTTCGAATTCACCCCTCCACTTT
CDR3 protein: CASSLDRASNSPLHF

D gene: .
clone size: .
V gene: TRBV13
J gene: TRBJ2-7
CDR3 DNA: TGTGCCAGCAGCTCGAGGAGGAGGAGCTCCTACGAGCAGTACTTC
CDR3 protein: CASSSRRRSSYEQYF

D gene: TRBD1
clone size: .
V gene: TRBV13
J gene: TRBJ1-1
CDR3 DNA: TGTGCCAGCAGCTCTTGGGACAGGGGAGATACTGAAGCTTTCTTT
CDR3 protein: CASSSWDRGDTEAFF

D gene: TRBD1
clone size: .
V gene: TRBV28
J gene: TRBJ1-1
CDR3 DNA: TGTGCCAGCAGCTCACCTAAGACAGGGGGCACTGAAGCTTTCTTT
CDR3 protein: CASSSPKTGGTEAFF

D gene: TRBD1
clone size: once
V gene: TRBV15
J gene: TRBJ1-5
CDR3 DNA: TGTGCCACCAGCAGAGAACCAGGGGGTCGGCCCCAGCATTTT
CDR3 protein: CATSREPGGRPQHF

D gene: TRBD1
clone size: many
V gene: TRBV5-4
J gene: TRBJ2-7
CDR3 DNA: TGTGCCAGCAGCCGTGACAGGGGACAAGAGCAGTACTTC
CDR3 protein: CASSRDRGQEQYF

D gene: TRBD2
clone size: .
V gene: TRBV24-1
J gene: TRBJ2-1
CDR3 DNA: TGTGCCACCAGTGACCCCTTGACTAGCGGGGGGGCCGGGGTTGCCGGGGCCCCACGGTTCTTC
CDR3 protein: CATSDPLTSGGAGVAGAPRFF

D gene: .
clone size: .
V gene: TRBV28
J gene: TRBJ2-5
CDR3 DNA: TGTGCCAGCAGCAATACAGGGTTCCAAGAGACCCAGTACTTC
CDR3 protein: CASSNTGFQETQYF

D gene: .
clone size: .
V gene: TRBV12-3/TRBV12-4
J gene: TRBJ1-4
CDR3 DNA: TGTGCCAGCAGTTACGCCGTGGGCAAAGAAGTTTTC
CDR3 protein: CASSYAVGKEVF

D gene: .
clone size: many
V gene: TRBV29-1
J gene: TRBJ1-1
CDR3 DNA: TGCAGCGTTGAGCGAGGTGGGAACACTGAAGCTTTCTTT
CDR3 protein: CSVERGGNTEAFF

D gene: .
clone size: .
V gene: TRBV7-2
J gene: TRBJ1-1
CDR3 DNA: TGTGCCAGCAGCCTAATCGGTGGTGGCACTGAAGCTTTCTTT
CDR3 protein: CASSLIGGGTEAFF

D gene: TRBD1
clone size: .
V gene: TRBV5-5
J gene: TRBJ1-2
CDR3 DNA: TGTGCCAGCAGCTTGGAATTACAGGGGAGAATCTATGGCTACACCTTC
CDR3 protein: CASSLELQGRIYGYTF

D gene: TRBD2
clone size: .
V gene: TRBV5-1
J gene: TRBJ2-1
CDR3 DNA: TGCGCCAGCAGCTTGCCTAGCGGGAGTGCCTACAATGAGCAGTTCTTC
CDR3 protein: CASSLPSGSAYNEQFF

D gene: .
clone size: .
V gene: TRBV5-1
J gene: TRBJ2-2
CDR3 DNA: TGCGCCAGCAGCCAGAGCCCTAGAGTGAACACCGGGGAGCTGTTTTTT
CDR3 protein: CASSQSPRVNTGELFF